The text below deals with one TCR beta chain. Antigen: not known. The data derive from a study of T cells in narcolepsy. Overall study context: Donors had narcolepsy type 1 or type 2, or were healthy controls.

Study conclusions and caveats: Autoreactive clonotypes reportedly recurred in blood of same and different patients, not controls. Same-patient CSF and blood CD4+ T cell clonotypes included HCRT-specific and TRIB2-specific autoreactive ones.

Germline CDR1 MDHEN, CDR2 SYDVKM. CDR3 length equals 14 residues. V shed 4 bases and J shed 5 bases, with 13 bases lying between them. Assay: immunoSEQ multiplex PCR; the TCRdb copy retains only in-frame clones and omits some. The profile shows fewer than 40,000 clones, under 90% of them singletons. Specimen: CD45RA- memory CD4+ T cells from PBMCs. This sequence was found in a human donor with narcolepsy. The chain employs TRBV28 and TRBJ2-3; D not resolved. CDR3 nucleotide sequence: TGTGCCAGCAGTTCAACGTCCTGGGGAGATACGCAGTATTTT. Translation gives CASSSTSWGDTQYF.